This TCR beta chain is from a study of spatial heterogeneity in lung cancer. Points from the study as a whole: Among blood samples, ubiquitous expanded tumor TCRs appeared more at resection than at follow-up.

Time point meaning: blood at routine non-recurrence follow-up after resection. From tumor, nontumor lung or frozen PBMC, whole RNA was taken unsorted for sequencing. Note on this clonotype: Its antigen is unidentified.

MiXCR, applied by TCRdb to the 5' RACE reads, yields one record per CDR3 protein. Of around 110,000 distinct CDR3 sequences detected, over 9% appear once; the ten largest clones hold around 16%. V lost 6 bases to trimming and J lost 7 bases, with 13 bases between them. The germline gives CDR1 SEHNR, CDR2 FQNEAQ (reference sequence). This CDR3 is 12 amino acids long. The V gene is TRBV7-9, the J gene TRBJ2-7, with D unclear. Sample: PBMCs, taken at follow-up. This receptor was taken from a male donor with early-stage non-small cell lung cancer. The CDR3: CASSWNEGEQYF. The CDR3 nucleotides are TGTGCCAGCAGTTGGAACGAAGGGGAGCAGTACTTC.